This T cell receptor (beta chain) was profiled in a study of T cell responses to AZD1222 COVID-19 vaccine. Findings and limits, study-wide: Distributed over spike, vaccine-associated CD4 TCRs predominated at 160-218 and 743-854.

The CDR3 totals 13 residues. Trimming removed 3 bases at V and 2 bases at J, with 5 bases between. Per germline, CDR1 LNHDA and CDR2 SQIVND (reference sequence). This clone has a handful of counts. No antigen is known for it. Some clones are missing from TCRdb's copy, which holds only in-frame ones; the method was immunoSEQ multiplex PCR. The table lists about 160,000 clones, roughly 90% of them singletons. The sample here was peripheral blood, taken 28 days after the second AZD1222 dose. The receptor comes from an adult who received the AZD1222 COVID-19 vaccine. J is TRBJ1-5 and V is TRBV19; D possibly corresponds to TRBD1 (5 bases). Here the CDR3 reads CASSMGGNQPQHF. CDR3 DNA: TGTGCCAGTAGTATGGGGGGCAATCAGCCCCAGCATTTT.